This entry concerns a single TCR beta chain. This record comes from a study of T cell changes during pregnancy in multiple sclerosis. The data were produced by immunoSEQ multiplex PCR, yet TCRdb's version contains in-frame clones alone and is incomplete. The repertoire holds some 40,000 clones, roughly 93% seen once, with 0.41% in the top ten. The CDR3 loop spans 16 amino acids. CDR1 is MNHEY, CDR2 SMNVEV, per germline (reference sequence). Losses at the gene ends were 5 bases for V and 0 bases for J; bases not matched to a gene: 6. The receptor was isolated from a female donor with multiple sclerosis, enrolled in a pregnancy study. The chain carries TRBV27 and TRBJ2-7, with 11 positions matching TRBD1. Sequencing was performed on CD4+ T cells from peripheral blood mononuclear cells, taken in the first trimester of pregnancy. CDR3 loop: CASSPGQGVPSYEQYF. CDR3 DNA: TGTGCCAGCAGTCCGGGACAGGGGGTGCCCTCCTACGAGCAGTACTTC.